Listed here are 27 T cell receptor beta chains from one sample, sequenced in a study of cytomegalovirus exposure and HLA in healthy donors. A multiplex PCR was run with 60 Vbeta primers and 13 Jbeta primers. Method: immunoSEQ multiplex PCR; TCRdb's copy keeps in-frame clones and lacks some. The repertoire table contains some 130,000 clones. The specimen sequenced was PBMCs. The receptors here all came from a woman between 40 and 55 years old in good health and CMV-seropositive.

CDR3 nucleotides: TGTGCCAGCAGCTTAGGGGCAGGGAAGTACTTC. The encoded protein is CASSLGAGKYF. The chain combines TRBV11-2 with TRBJ2-7, with D possibly matching TRBD1 (5 bases). Germline V CDR1 and CDR2: SGHAT, FQNNGV. The CDR3 has 11 amino acids. V lost 1 base and J 11 bases, leaving 9 bases between the germline ends.

The chain couples TRBV10-3 to TRBJ1-6, with D tentatively TRBD1 (5 bases). There are 16 residues in the CDR3. CDR1 ENHRY and CDR2 SYGVKD come from the germline V gene. V dropped 4 bases and J dropped 7 bases, with 17 bases sitting between them. The CDR3 nucleotides read TGTGCCATCAGTGTTCGGGAGGGCAGGGCCAATTCACCCCTCCACTTT. Translating it yields CAISVREGRANSPLHF.

The chain recombines TRBV4-3 with TRBJ1-3; 8 bases are a match to TRBD1. The CDR3 runs to 15 residues. The J segment lost 4 bases and the V segment lost 2 bases, leaving 4 bases of the junction unmatched. Per the germline V gene, CDR1 is LGHNA and CDR2 is YSLEER. The CDR3 protein is CASSQLTGAGNTIYF. DNA for the CDR3: TGCGCCAGCAGCCAACTGACAGGGGCAGGAAACACCATATATTTT.

CDR3 DNA sequence: TGCAGCGTTATCGGGACCGGGGAGCTGTTTTTT. Protein: CSVIGTGELFF. This chain connects TRBV29-1 to TRBJ2-2; D not resolved. The V end lost 5 bases, the J end lost 5 bases, and 6 bases lay between the germline ends. The CDR3 sequence is 11 residues long. CDR1 SQVTM and CDR2 ANQGSEA come from the germline V gene.

The CDR3 region is CASSDRNYGYTF. CDR3 nucleotide sequence: TGTGCCAGCTCAGACAGAAACTATGGCTACACCTTC. The V gene is TRBV18, the J gene TRBJ1-2; weak D call: TRBD1 (5 bases). This CDR3 comprises 12 residues. V lost 5 bases, J lost 2 bases, and 6 bases lay in between. Germline loops: CDR1 KGHSH, CDR2 LQKENI.

The genes are TRBV27 and TRBJ2-1; 16 nucleotides agree with TRBD2. The CDR3 contains 18 residues. Trimming cost V 5 bases and J 8 bases; bases outside gene matches: 12. Germline V lookup: CDR1 MNHEY, CDR2 SMNVEV (reference sequence). CDR3 DNA: TGTGCCAGCAGTGAGGGGACTAGCGGGAGGGGGTCCAGGGATGAGCAGTTCTTC. Translated: CASSEGTSGRGSRDEQFF.

The rearrangement uses TRBV30 and TRBJ2-3; D gene uncertain. V gave up 0 bases and J gave up 4 bases, with 14 bases separating them. The CDR3 spans 15 residues. From germline, CDR1 is GTSNPN and CDR2 SVGIG (reference sequence). CDR3 amino acids: CAWSVQLSPADTQYF. Here the CDR3 DNA reads TGTGCCTGGAGTGTACAGCTTTCCCCGGCAGATACGCAGTATTTT.

The gene calls are TRBV19 and TRBJ2-3; 7 bases are a match to TRBD2. The V segment lost 7 bases and the J segment 2 bases; nucleotides outside the gene matches: 9. The CDR3 has 15 amino acids. In germline, CDR1 is LNHDA, CDR2 SQIVND (reference sequence). Written as DNA, the CDR3 is TGTGCCAGTACGGGGCGGGAGCCTTACACAGATACGCAGTATTTT. Its translation: CASTGREPYTDTQYF.

V is TRBV4-1 and J is TRBJ2-7; D gene unclear. Trimming cost V 1 base and J 3 bases, with 7 bases left between them. Germline V gene data show CDR1 as MGHRA and CDR2 as YSYEKL. The CDR3 totals 13 residues. CDR3 nucleotide sequence: TGCGCCAGCAGCCAAGGATCTAGCTACGAGCAGTACTTC. It specifies CASSQGSSYEQYF.

This chain uses TRBV15 with TRBJ2-1; the match to TRBD2 covers 7 bases. The CDR3 is 13 residues long. With V trimmed by 3 bases and J by 9 bases, 5 bases remained unmatched. The germline V gene has CDR1 LNHNV and CDR2 YYDKDF (reference sequence). CDR3 loop: CATSRGGVGEQFF. The CDR3 DNA reads TGTGCCACCAGCAGGGGGGGGGTAGGTGAGCAGTTCTTC.

The rearrangement links TRBV7-2 to TRBJ2-7, with 10 bases that match TRBD1. The CDR3 contains 14 residues. Trimming took 4 bases from V and 6 from J; bases not matched to a gene: 6. The germline V gene has CDR1 SGHTA and CDR2 FQGNSA. In DNA form, the CDR3 reads TGTGCCAGCAGCTCGTCCGGGACAGGGGCCGAGCAGTACTTC. It is translated as CASSSSGTGAEQYF.

J is TRBJ2-5 and V is TRBV6-5; 8 bases fit TRBD1. Germline trimming cut 1 base from V and 5 bases from J; bases unmatched to any gene: 6. The CDR3 is 15 amino acids. Germline V gene data show CDR1 as MNHEY and CDR2 as SVGAGI. CDR3 sequence: CASSYLGTGQETQYF. Here the CDR3 DNA reads TGTGCCAGCAGTTACTTAGGGACAGGTCAGGAGACCCAGTACTTC.

The chain links TRBV29-1 to TRBJ2-5; possible D gene TRBD2, 5 bases. Germline-derived CDR1 and CDR2 are SQVTM and ANQGSEA. V lost 7 bases and J 1 base, leaving 7 bases between the germline ends. This CDR3 has 11 amino acids. In DNA form, the CDR3 reads TGCAGCGGAGCGGTCCAAGAGACCCAGTACTTC. It codes for CSGAVQETQYF.

V gene TRBV27 combines with J gene TRBJ1-5, with D possibly being TRBD1 (6 bases). The V and J ends lost 5 bases and 4 bases respectively, with 15 bases between them. The CDR3 length is 15 residues. Looked up from germline, CDR1 is MNHEY and CDR2 is SMNVEV (reference sequence). The CDR3 nucleotides are TGTGCCAGCAGTACGATCTCAAGGGGGAATCAGCCCCAGCATTTT. This translates into CASSTISRGNQPQHF.

This sequence joins TRBV19 and TRBJ2-5; 10 bases fit TRBD2. The ends lost 3 bases at V and 4 bases at J; junction bases unmatched: 8. Germline-derived CDR1 and CDR2 are LNHDA and SQIVND (reference sequence). The CDR3 covers 16 residues. CDR3 in amino acids: CASSIGASGSRETQYF. CDR3 coding DNA: TGTGCCAGTAGTATTGGGGCTAGCGGGAGCCGAGAGACCCAGTACTTC. The entire variable domain, with the rest obtained from reference TRBV19 and TRBJ2-5, is as follows: DGGITQSPKYLFRKEGQNVTLSCEQNLNHDAMYWYRQDPGQGLRLIYYSQIVNDFQKGDIAEGYSVSREKKESFPLTVTSAQKNPTAFYLCASSIGASGSRETQYFGPGTRLLVL.

This chain uses TRBV9 with TRBJ2-4, with 7 bases lining up with TRBD2. CDR1 is SGDLS and CDR2 is YYNGEE in the germline V gene. V was clipped by 3 bases and J by 4 bases; unmatched bases: 13. The CDR3 contains 17 residues. The CDR3 here is CASSADPRPAGKNIQYF. The CDR3 nucleotides read TGTGCCAGCAGCGCTGACCCTCGACCAGCGGGGAAAAACATTCAGTACTTC.

The V gene is TRBV5-6, the J gene TRBJ1-1; TRBD1 agrees at 7 bases. Trimming removed 4 bases from V and 7 bases from J; junction bases left unmatched: 7. The CDR3 has 13 residues. Per the germline V gene, CDR1 is SGHDT and CDR2 is YYEEEE. The chain's CDR3 is CASSPGTAYEAFF. DNA of the CDR3: TGTGCCAGCAGCCCCGGGACAGCGTATGAAGCTTTCTTT. The complete variable domain, with remaining parts taken from reference TRBV5-6 and TRBJ1-1, reads DAGVTQSPTHLIKTRGQQVTLRCSPKSGHDTVSWYQQALGQGPQFIFQYYEEEERQRGNFPDRFSGHQFPNYSSELNVNALLLGDSALYLCASSPGTAYEAFFGQGTRLTVV.

The rearrangement joins TRBV7-9 to TRBJ2-5; TRBD2 agrees at 9 bases. CDR1 and CDR2 (germline): SEHNR, FQNEAQ (reference sequence). V trimming: 3 bases; J trimming: 5 bases; junction bases outside the gene matches: 7. This CDR3 region has 15 residues. The CDR3 DNA is TGTGCCAGCAGCTTGGGGCGGGAGGGAGCCGAGACCCAGTACTTC. This codes for CASSLGREGAETQYF.

This chain uses TRBV27 with TRBJ2-7, with a weak D call TRBD2 (6 bases). The CDR3 length is 17 residues. The germline gives CDR1 MNHEY, CDR2 SMNVEV (reference sequence). Trimming removed 7 bases at V and 3 bases at J, with 25 bases between. CDR3 sequence (DNA): TGTGCCAGCAATCCGTGTGGAGGGCCCTCGATTATCTACGAGCAGTACTTC. It yields the protein CASNPCGGPSIIYEQYF.

CDR3 sequence (DNA): TGTGCCAGCAGTCCCCGGGGATACGAGCAGTACTTC. Translation: CASSPRGYEQYF. The chain links TRBV6-5 to TRBJ2-7; maybe TRBD2 (5 bases). Trimming left V 5 bases short and J 4 bases short, with 9 bases between. The CDR3 consists of 12 residues. Germline lookup yields CDR1 MNHEY and CDR2 SVGAGI.

The rearrangement uses TRBV2 and TRBJ1-2, with TRBD1 matching 8 bases. Germline loops: CDR1 SNHLY, CDR2 FYNNEI. The CDR3 is made up of 14 amino acids. V dropped 4 bases and J dropped 6; count of bases not matched to a gene: 7. The CDR3, as DNA: TGTGCCAGCAGTGTGGACAGGGCAACGAATGGCTACACCTTC. Amino acid sequence: CASSVDRATNGYTF.

The rearrangement links TRBV6-5 to TRBJ2-5; 11 bases match TRBD2. Gene TRBJ2-7 matches the end of the DNA better, so the J call may be wrong. CDR1 is MNHEY and CDR2 is SVGAGI in the germline V gene. The CDR3 is 14 residues long. CDR3 protein: CASSPTSGKYEQYF. CDR3 nucleotide sequence: TGTGCCAGCAGTCCGACTAGCGGGAAGTACGAGCAGTACTTC.

This chain connects TRBV2 to TRBJ2-7; 12 nucleotides agree with TRBD2. This CDR3 contains 15 residues. With V trimmed by 5 bases and J by 4 bases, 6 bases remained unmatched. CDR1 and CDR2 from the germline V gene are SNHLY and FYNNEI. The CDR3 loop reads CASSFETSGSYEQYF. The DNA for the CDR3 is TGTGCCAGCAGTTTCGAGACTAGCGGGAGTTACGAGCAGTACTTC.

The chain couples TRBV28 to TRBJ1-4, with 7 bases lining up with TRBD1. The CDR3 has 14 amino acids. CDR1 MDHEN and CDR2 SYDVKM come from the germline V gene. J was trimmed by 0 bases and V by 10 bases; bases with no gene match: 5. CDR3: CATRQGPTNEKLFF. The CDR3 region has the DNA TGTGCCACCAGACAGGGACCAACTAATGAAAAACTGTTTTTT.

The V call is TRBV5-4, the J call TRBJ1-2, with a weak D call TRBD1 (5 bases). The V and J ends lost 1 base and 3 bases respectively, with 10 bases between them. The CDR3 loop spans 14 amino acids. The germline V gene encodes CDR1 SGHNT and CDR2 YYREEE (reference sequence). The CDR3: CASSLIGADYGYTF. The CDR3 DNA reads TGTGCCAGCAGCTTGATAGGGGCGGACTATGGCTACACCTTC. Filled out from reference TRBV5-4 and TRBJ1-2, the complete variable domain reads ETGVTQSPTHLIKTRGQQVTLRCSSQSGHNTVSWYQQALGQGPQFIFQYYREEENGRGNFPPRFSGLQFPNYSSELNVNALELDDSALYLCASSLIGADYGYTFGSGTRLTVV.

The chain links TRBV29-1 to TRBJ1-1; maybe TRBD1 (5 bases). Trimming removed 4 bases at V and 4 bases at J, with 13 bases between. CDR1 is SQVTM, CDR2 ANQGSEA, per germline. This CDR3 comprises 13 residues. The CDR3 DNA reads as TGCAGCGTTGCAGGGAGGTTGAGCACTGAAGCTTTCTTT. Its protein product is CSVAGRLSTEAFF. Together with reference TRBV29-1 and TRBJ1-1, the CDR3 gives the full variable domain: SAVISQKPSRDICQRGTSLTIQCQVDSQVTMMFWYRQQPGQSLTLIATANQGSEATYESGFVIDKFPISRPNLTFSTLTVSNMSPEDSSIYLCSVAGRLSTEAFFGQGTRLTVV.

The chain links TRBV19 to TRBJ2-5; TRBD2 matches 10 bases. Germline V gene sequence: CDR1 LNHDA, CDR2 SQIVND (reference sequence). This CDR3 region has 17 residues. V shed 5 bases, J shed 1 base, and the junction held 10 bases outside the gene matches. CDR3 sequence: CASSAGWKREGQETQYF. DNA of the CDR3: TGTGCCAGTAGTGCCGGATGGAAGCGGGAGGGCCAAGAGACCCAGTACTTC.